Listed below are T cell receptor beta chains from one sample, sequenced in a study of T cells in pancreatic ductal adenocarcinoma. The table came from immunoSEQ multiplex PCR; TCRdb's copy has only in-frame clones and leaves some out. Among around 31,000 clones, approximately 90% were seen once, and the ten largest hold roughly 2%. Sequences were obtained from PBMCs. The receptors come from a human donor with pancreatic ductal adenocarcinoma. The CDR3 runs from the conserved cysteine through the conserved F or W. The D gene is left open where the match is weak. The size entry is marked missing in some rows and otherwise reads once, few, many or a size class.

j_call d_call clone_size v_call cdr3_nt cdr3_aa
TRBJ2-5 TRBD1 - TRBV19 TGTGCCAGTAGTATAACGACAGGGGGAGAGACCCAGTACTTC CASSITTGGETQYF
TRBJ1-5 TRBD1 few TRBV18 TGTGCCAGCTCCCGACAGGGGGCAGATCAGCCCCAGCATTTT CASSRQGADQPQHF
TRBJ2-2 - once TRBV19 TGTGCCAGTAGTGGAGGAACCACAGGAGGAAACACCGGGGAGCTGTTTTTT CASSGGTTGGNTGELFF
TRBJ2-7 - - TRBV11-3 TGTGCCAGCAGCTCTGGACATTCCTACGAGCAGTACTTC CASSSGHSYEQYF
TRBJ2-2 TRBD2 - TRBV19 TGTGCCAGTAGTATAGATCCGAGCGGGAGGATCCCCGGGGAGCTGTTTTTT CASSIDPSGRIPGELFF
TRBJ2-7 TRBD1 - TRBV5-8 TGTGCCAGCAGCTTAGGACAGGGGGCCCGCGAGCAGTACTTC CASSLGQGAREQYF
TRBJ2-5 - - TRBV14 TGTGCCAGCAGCCTCCAATTGGGCCTGGAGGGAGAGACCCAGTACTTC CASSLQLGLEGETQYF
TRBJ1-2 - - TRBV19 TGTGCCAGTAGTAAAGCCAACCTTGAGAGCTATGGCTACACCTTC CASSKANLESYGYTF
TRBJ2-1 - - TRBV19 TGTGCCAGTAGTATGGTCACTAGAGGCAATGAGCAGTTCTTC CASSMVTRGNEQFF
TRBJ1-4 - - TRBV2 TGTGCCAGCAGTGTAGGGGGACCAAGTTTTTTT CASSVGGPSFF
TRBJ2-3 TRBD1 - TRBV5-1 TGCGCCAGCAGGGTGACAGGGGTCGGGCCAGATACGCAGTATTTT CASRVTGVGPDTQYF
TRBJ2-5 - - TRBV5-4 TGTGCCAGCAGCCATACAGGAACAAAGGAGACCCAGTACTTC CASSHTGTKETQYF
TRBJ1-4 - once TRBV5-1 TGCGCCAGCAGCTTGGATCCGGGACGGGAAAAACTGTTTTTT CASSLDPGREKLFF
TRBJ2-7 TRBD2 - TRBV4-3 TGCGCCAGCAGCCGAGCGGGAGGCGGATACGAGCAGTACTTC CASSRAGGGYEQYF
TRBJ2-1 - - TRBV6-1 TGTGCCAGCAGCCAGGACCCCACTTTACCCAATGAGCAGTTCTTC CASSQDPTLPNEQFF
TRBJ2-5 TRBD2 - TRBV4-2 TGTGCCAGCAGCCCTGGGACTAGCCAGGGGGAGACCCAGTACTTC CASSPGTSQGETQYF
TRBJ2-7 - - TRBV6-5 TGTGCCAGCCTAGGTCAGGGGCCGGTACACGAGCAGTACTTC CASLGQGPVHEQYF
TRBJ2-3 - - TRBV6-1 TGTGCCAGCAAATGGGCCAGCACAGATACGCAGTATTTT CASKWASTDTQYF
TRBJ1-4 - - TRBV19 TGTGCCAGTAGTATCGGGACGGGAAATAATGAAAAACTGTTTTTT CASSIGTGNNEKLFF
TRBJ2-2 - - TRBV4-1 TGCGCCAGCAGCCAAGATTCCGGATACACCGGGGAGCTGTTTTTT CASSQDSGYTGELFF
TRBJ1-3 - - TRBV7-2 TGTGCCAGCAGCTTAGCATTACCTGAGTCTGGAAACACCATATATTTT CASSLALPESGNTIYF
TRBJ1-1 - - TRBV7-2 TGTGCCAGCAGCTTAGTGGTGGGTCCCACTGAAGCTTTCTTT CASSLVVGPTEAFF
TRBJ1-1 - - TRBV5-1 TGCGCCAGCAGCTTAGGTGGCAGGATGAACACTGAAGCTTTCTTT CASSLGGRMNTEAFF
TRBJ2-1 TRBD1 - TRBV19 TGTGCCAGTAGTAAGACAGGGAGCTCCTACAATGAGCAGTTCTTC CASSKTGSSYNEQFF
TRBJ2-3 TRBD2 once TRBV11-3 TGTGCCAGCAGCTTCCGGACTAGCGGGACAGATACGCAGTATTTT CASSFRTSGTDTQYF
TRBJ2-7 - - TRBV27 TGTGCCAGCAGTTTAGGCCCCGCCTACGAGCAGTACTTC CASSLGPAYEQYF
TRBJ2-4 TRBD1 - TRBV5-1 TGCGCCAGCAGCAACCCCGGGACAGGGGGCCGAATTCAGTACTTC CASSNPGTGGRIQYF
TRBJ1-4 - few TRBV7-2 TGTGCCAGCAGCTTAGCGGTGGGCAGGGCTAATGAAAAACTGTTTTTT CASSLAVGRANEKLFF
TRBJ2-3 - - TRBV4-1 TGCGCCAGCAGCCAAGACATTCAAGTGGGGAGTCCGGGCACAGATACGCAGTATTTT CASSQDIQVGSPGTDTQYF
TRBJ1-2 TRBD1 - TRBV28 TGTGCCAGCAGTATCCCAAACAGGGGGCAGGGTGGCTACACCTTC CASSIPNRGQGGYTF
TRBJ2-7 TRBD2 - TRBV19 TGTGCCAGTAGTAAATCTAGAATCAGCGGGGTCTCCTACGAGCAGTACTTC CASSKSRISGVSYEQYF
TRBJ2-6 - - TRBV21-1 TGTGCCAGCCTGGGACTAGCGGGACTTATCACCTGCTCTGGGGCCAACGTCCTGACTTTC CASLGLAGLITCSGANVLTF
TRBJ2-7 - - TRBV5-6 TGTGCCAGCAGCTTGCAGGTGGGCTCCTACGAGCAGTACTTC CASSLQVGSYEQYF
TRBJ2-2 - - TRBV27 TGTGCCAGCTCCGACAGGGCGTTTAGCGGCGGGGAGCTGTTTTTT CASSDRAFSGGELFF
TRBJ1-1 - - TRBV9 TGTGCCAGCAGCGTAGTGGAGGTTATGAACACTGAAGCTTTCTTT CASSVVEVMNTEAFF
TRBJ2-3 - - TRBV5-1 TGCGCCAGCAGCTTGGGACAGGCTACAGATACGCAGTATTTT CASSLGQATDTQYF
TRBJ2-3 TRBD1 - TRBV19 TGTGCCAGTAGTATAGGACAGGGGGGGGATACGCAGTATTTT CASSIGQGGDTQYF
TRBJ1-2 - - TRBV14 TGTGCCAGCAGCCAGTCCAGAAACTATGGCTACACCTTC CASSQSRNYGYTF
TRBJ1-2 - - TRBV25-1 TGTGCCTCAGGGTCCCTGACAGGTGTTCCCTATGGCTACACCTTC CASGSLTGVPYGYTF
TRBJ2-7 - - TRBV7-2 TGTGCCAGCAGCTCCGATACGATCTCCTACGAGCAGTACTTC CASSSDTISYEQYF
TRBJ2-1 TRBD1 - TRBV5-1 TGCGCCAGCAGCTTGGCCACAGGGGTGAGGCATGAGCAGTTCTTC CASSLATGVRHEQFF
TRBJ2-5 - - TRBV11-3 TGTGCCAGCAGCCCCGCGAAAGAGACCCAGTACTTC CASSPAKETQYF
TRBJ2-2 TRBD2 - TRBV2 TGTGCCAGCAGCAAGGGACTAGGGAACACCGGGGAGCTGTTTTTT CASSKGLGNTGELFF
TRBJ2-5 TRBD1 - TRBV14 TGTGCCAGCAGCCAAAATACAGGGGGTTTTGGACTACAGTACCAAGAGACCCAGTACTTC CASSQNTGGFGLQYQETQYF
TRBJ2-7 - - TRBV18 TGTGCCAGCTGTTCTGGGGGCTACTACGAGCAGTACTTC CASCSGGYYEQYF